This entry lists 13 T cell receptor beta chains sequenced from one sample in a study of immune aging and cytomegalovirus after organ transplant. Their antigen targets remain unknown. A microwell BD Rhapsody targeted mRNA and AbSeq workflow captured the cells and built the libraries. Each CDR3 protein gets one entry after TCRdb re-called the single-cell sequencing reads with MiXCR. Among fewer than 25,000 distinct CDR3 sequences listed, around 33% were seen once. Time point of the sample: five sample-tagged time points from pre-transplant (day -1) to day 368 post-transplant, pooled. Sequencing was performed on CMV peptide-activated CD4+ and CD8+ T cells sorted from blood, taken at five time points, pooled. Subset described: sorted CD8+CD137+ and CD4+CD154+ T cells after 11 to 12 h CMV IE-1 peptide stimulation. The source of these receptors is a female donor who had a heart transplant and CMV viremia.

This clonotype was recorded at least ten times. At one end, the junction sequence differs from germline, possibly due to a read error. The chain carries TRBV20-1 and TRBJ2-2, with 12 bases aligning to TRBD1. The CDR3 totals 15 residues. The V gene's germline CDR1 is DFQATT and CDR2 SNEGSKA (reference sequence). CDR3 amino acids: CSALKGQGAAGEPFF. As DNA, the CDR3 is TGCAGTGCTCTTAAGGGACAGGGGGCCGCCGGGGAGCCGTTTTTT.

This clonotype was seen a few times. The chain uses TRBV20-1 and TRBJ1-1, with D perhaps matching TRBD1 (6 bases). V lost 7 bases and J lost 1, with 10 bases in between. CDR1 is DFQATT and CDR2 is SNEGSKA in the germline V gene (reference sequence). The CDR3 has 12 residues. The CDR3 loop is CSVARGNTEAFF. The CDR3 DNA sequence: TGCAGTGTAGCCAGGGGGAACACTGAAGCTTTCTTT.

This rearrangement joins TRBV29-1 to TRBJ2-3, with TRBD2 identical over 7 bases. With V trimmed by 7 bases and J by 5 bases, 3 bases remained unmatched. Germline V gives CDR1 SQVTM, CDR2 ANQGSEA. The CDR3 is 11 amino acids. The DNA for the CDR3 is TGCAGCGATGGACTAGTAGATACGCAGTATTTT. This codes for CSDGLVDTQYF.

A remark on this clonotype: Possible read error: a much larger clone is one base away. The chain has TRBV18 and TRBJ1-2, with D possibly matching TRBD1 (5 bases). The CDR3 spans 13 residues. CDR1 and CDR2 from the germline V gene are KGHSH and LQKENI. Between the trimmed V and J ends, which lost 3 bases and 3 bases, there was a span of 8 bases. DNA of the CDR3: TGTGCCAGCTCACCGGGACCGTACTATGGCTACACCTTC. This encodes CASSPGPYYGYTF.

This CDR3 is CASGEAVGTGVYEQYF. The CDR3, as DNA: TGTGCCAGCGGAGAAGCAGTTGGGACAGGGGTCTACGAGCAGTACTTC. V gene TRBV6-2 or TRBV6-3 combines with J gene TRBJ2-7; 10 nucleotides match TRBD1. The CDR3 runs 16 residues. The ends lost 8 bases at V and 3 bases at J; junction bases unmatched: 13. In germline, CDR1 is MNHEY, CDR2 SVGEGT.

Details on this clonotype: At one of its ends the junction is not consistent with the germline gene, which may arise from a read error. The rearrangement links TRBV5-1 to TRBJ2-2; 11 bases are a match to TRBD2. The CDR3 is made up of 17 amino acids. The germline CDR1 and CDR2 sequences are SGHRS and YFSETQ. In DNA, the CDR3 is TGCACCAGCAGTTTGACTAGCGGGAAAGCGAACACCGGGGAGCTGTTTTTC. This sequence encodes CTSSLTSGKANTGELFF.

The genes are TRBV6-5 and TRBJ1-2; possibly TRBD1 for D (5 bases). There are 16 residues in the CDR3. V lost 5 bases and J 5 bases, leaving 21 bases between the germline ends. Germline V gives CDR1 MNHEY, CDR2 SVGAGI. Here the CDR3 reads CASSVDRAAAFYGYTF. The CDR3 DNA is TGTGCCAGCAGTGTAGACAGAGCCGCGGCTTTTTATGGCTACACCTTC.

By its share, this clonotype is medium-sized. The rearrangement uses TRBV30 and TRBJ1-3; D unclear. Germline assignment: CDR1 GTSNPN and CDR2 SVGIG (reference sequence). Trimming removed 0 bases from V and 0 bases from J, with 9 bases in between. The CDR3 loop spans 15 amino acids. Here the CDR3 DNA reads TGTGCCTGGAGTGTATCCGGGCGCTCTGGAAACACCATATATTTT. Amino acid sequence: CAWSVSGRSGNTIYF.

The CDR3 DNA is TGTGCCAGCAGGAAGCAGGGGACTTCTTACGAGCAGTACTTC. This sequence encodes CASRKQGTSYEQYF. This chain joins TRBV5-6 and TRBJ2-7; either TRBD1 or TRBD2 may fit D (6 bases each). This CDR3 spans 14 amino acids. Trimming cost V 5 bases and J 4 bases, with 16 bases left between them. Germline V gives CDR1 SGHDT, CDR2 YYEEEE. Combining the CDR3 with reference TRBV5-6 and TRBJ2-7 gives the whole variable domain DAGVTQSPTHLIKTRGQQVTLRCSPKSGHDTVSWYQQALGQGPQFIFQYYEEEERQRGNFPDRFSGHQFPNYSSELNVNALLLGDSALYLCASRKQGTSYEQYFGPGTRLTVT.

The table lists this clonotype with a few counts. The CDR3 DNA is TGCGCCAGCAGCCAGGATTCTAGCTTCCAAGAGACCCAGTACTTC. Its protein product is CASSQDSSFQETQYF. The chain is built from TRBV4-3 and TRBJ2-5, with a weak D call TRBD2 (5 bases). With 3 bases removed from V and 1 base from J, the gap between germline ends came to 12 bases. CDR1 and CDR2 (germline): LGHNA, YSLEER. The length of the CDR3 is 15 residues.

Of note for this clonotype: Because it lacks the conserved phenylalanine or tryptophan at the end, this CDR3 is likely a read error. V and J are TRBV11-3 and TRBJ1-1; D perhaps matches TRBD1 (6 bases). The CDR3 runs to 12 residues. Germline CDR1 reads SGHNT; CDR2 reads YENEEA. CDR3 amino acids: CASRGAYTEAFL. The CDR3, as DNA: TGTGCCAGCAGGGGGGCGTACACCGAAGCTTTCCTT.

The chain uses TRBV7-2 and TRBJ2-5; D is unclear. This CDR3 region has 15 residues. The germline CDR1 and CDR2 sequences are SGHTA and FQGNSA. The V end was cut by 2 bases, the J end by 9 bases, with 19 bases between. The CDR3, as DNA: TGTGCCAGCAGCTTATCCAGCAACCACAAGGTCCCCCAGTACTTC. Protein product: CASSLSSNHKVPQYF.

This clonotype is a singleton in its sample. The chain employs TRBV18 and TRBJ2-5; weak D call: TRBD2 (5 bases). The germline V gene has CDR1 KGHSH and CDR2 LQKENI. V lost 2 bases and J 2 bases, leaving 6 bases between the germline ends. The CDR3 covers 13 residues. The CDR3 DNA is TGTGCCAGCTCACCAGAGCGGCAAGAGACCCAGTACTTC. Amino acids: CASSPERQETQYF.